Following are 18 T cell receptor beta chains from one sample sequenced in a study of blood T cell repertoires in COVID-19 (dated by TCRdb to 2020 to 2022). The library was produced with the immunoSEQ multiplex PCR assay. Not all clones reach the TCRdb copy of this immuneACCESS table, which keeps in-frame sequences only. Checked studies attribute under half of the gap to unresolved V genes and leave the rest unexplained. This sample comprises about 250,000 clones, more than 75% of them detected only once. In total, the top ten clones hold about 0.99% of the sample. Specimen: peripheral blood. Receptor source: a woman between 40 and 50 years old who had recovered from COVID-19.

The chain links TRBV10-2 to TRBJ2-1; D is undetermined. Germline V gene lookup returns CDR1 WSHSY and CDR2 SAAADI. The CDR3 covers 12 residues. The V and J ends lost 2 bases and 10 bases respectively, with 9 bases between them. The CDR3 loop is CASSEVLGEQFF. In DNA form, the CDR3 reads TGCGCCAGCAGTGAGGTCCTCGGGGAGCAGTTCTTC.

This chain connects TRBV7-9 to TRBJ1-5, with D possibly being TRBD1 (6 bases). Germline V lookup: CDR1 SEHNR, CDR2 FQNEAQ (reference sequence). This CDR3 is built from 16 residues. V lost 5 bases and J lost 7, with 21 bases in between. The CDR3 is CASSPPGGDTSQPQHF. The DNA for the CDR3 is TGTGCCAGCAGCCCTCCTGGGGGGGACACAAGCCAGCCCCAGCATTTT.

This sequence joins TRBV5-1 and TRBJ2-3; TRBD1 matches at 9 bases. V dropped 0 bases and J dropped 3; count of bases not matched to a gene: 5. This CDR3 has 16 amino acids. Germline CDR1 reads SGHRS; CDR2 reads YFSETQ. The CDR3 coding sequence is TGCGCCAGCAGCTTGGGACAGGGGGGAAAGACAGATACGCAGTATTTT. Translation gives CASSLGQGGKTDTQYF.

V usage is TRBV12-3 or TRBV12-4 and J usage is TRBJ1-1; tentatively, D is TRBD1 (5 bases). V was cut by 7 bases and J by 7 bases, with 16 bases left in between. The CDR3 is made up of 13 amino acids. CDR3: CASIAQDPLEAFF. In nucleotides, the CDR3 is TGTGCCAGCATCGCACAGGACCCGCTTGAAGCTTTCTTT.

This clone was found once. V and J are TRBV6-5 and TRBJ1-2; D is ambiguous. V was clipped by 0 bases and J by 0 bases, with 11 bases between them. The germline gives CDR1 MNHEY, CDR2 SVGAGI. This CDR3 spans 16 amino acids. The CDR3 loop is CASSYSPASANYGYTF. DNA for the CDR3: TGTGCCAGCAGTTACTCCCCAGCTAGTGCTAACTATGGCTACACCTTC.

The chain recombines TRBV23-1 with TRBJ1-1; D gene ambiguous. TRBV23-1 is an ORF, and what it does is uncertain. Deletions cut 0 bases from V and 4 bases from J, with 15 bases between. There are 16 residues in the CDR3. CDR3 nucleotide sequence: TGCGCCAGCAGTCAATCCGGGAGACGGACGGGCACTGAAGCTTTCTTT. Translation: CASSQSGRRTGTEAFF.

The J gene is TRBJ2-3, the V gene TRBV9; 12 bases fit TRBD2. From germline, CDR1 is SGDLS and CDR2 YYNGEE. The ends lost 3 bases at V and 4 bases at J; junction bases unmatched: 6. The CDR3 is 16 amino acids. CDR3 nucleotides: TGTGCCAGCAGCGCTCGACTAGCGGGAGTCTCAGATACGCAGTATTTT. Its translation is CASSARLAGVSDTQYF. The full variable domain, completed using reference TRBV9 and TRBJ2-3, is DSGVTQTPKHLITATGQRVTLRCSPRSGDLSVYWYQQSLDQGLQFLIQYYNGEERAKGNILERFSAQQFPDLHSELNLSSLELGDSALYFCASSARLAGVSDTQYFGPGTRLTVL.

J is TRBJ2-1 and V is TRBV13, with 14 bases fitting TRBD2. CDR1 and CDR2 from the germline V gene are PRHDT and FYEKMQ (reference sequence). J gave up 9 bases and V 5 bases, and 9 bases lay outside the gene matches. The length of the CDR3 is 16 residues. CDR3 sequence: CASSTGLAGVDGEQFF. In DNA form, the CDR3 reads TGTGCCAGCAGCACGGGACTAGCGGGAGTTGACGGTGAGCAGTTCTTC.

The CDR3 is CASSLGRTGEGNTIYF. CDR3 coding DNA: TGTGCCAGCAGCTTAGGGAGGACAGGGGAAGGAAACACCATATATTTT. V gene TRBV7-9 combines with J gene TRBJ1-3, with 9 bases identical to TRBD1. CDR1 SEHNR and CDR2 FQNEAQ come from the germline V gene (reference sequence). The CDR3 sequence is 16 residues long. With 1 base clipped from V and 4 bases from J, the junction kept 5 bases outside the gene matches.

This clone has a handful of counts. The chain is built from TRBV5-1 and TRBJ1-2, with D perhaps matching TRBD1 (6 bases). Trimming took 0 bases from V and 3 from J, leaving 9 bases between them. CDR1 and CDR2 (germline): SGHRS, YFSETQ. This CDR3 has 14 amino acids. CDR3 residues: CASSLEGQHYGYTF. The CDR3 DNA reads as TGCGCCAGCAGCTTGGAAGGACAGCACTATGGCTACACCTTC.

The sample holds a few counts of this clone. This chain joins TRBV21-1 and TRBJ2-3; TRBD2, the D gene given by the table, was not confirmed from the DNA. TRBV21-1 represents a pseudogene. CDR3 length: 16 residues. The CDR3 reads CASGRGGRAVLDTQYF. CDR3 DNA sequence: TGTGCCAGCGGTCGGGGCGGGAGGGCCGTTTTAGATACGCAGTATTTT.

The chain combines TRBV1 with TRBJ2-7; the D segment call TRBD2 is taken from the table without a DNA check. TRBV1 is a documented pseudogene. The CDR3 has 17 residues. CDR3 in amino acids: CTSSQGDGLAGGGEQYF. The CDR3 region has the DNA TGCACCAGCAGCCAAGGTGACGGACTAGCGGGAGGCGGGGAGCAGTACTTC.

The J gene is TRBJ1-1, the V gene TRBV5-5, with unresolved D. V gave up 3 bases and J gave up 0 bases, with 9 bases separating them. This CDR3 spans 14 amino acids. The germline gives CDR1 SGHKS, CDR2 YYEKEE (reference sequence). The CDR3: CASSSSGVNTEAFF. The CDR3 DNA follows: TGTGCCAGCAGCTCCTCGGGTGTGAACACTGAAGCTTTCTTT.

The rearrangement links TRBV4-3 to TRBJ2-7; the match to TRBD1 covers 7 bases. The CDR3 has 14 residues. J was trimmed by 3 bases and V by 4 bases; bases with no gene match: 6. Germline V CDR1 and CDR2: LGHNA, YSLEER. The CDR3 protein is CASSRGQSFYEQYF. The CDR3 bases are TGCGCCAGCAGCCGGGGACAGAGCTTCTACGAGCAGTACTTC.

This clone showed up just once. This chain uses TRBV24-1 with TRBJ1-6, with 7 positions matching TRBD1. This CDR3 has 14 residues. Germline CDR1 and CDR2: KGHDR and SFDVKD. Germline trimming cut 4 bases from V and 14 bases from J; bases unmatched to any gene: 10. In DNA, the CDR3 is TGTGCCACCAGTGAAGGGGGCAATACAGGGTCCCTCCACTTT. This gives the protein CATSEGGNTGSLHF.

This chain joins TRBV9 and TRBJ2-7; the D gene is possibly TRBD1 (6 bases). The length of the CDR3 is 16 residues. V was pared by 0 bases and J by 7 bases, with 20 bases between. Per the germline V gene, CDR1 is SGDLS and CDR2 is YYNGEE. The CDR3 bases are TGTGCCAGCAGCGTAGCTACTGGGCAGTCAGGGGCGGAGCAGTACTTC. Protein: CASSVATGQSGAEQYF.

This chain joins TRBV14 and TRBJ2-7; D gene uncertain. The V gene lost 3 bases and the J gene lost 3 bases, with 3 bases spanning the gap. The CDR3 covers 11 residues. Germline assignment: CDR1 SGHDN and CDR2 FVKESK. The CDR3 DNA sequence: TGTGCCAGCAGCCATCACTACGAGCAGTACTTC. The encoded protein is CASSHHYEQYF. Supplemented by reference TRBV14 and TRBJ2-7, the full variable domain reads EAGVTQFPSHSVIEKGQTVTLRCDPISGHDNLYWYRRVMGKEIKFLLHFVKESKQDESGMPNNRFLAERTGGTYSTLKVQPAELEDSGVYFCASSHHYEQYFGPGTRLTVT.

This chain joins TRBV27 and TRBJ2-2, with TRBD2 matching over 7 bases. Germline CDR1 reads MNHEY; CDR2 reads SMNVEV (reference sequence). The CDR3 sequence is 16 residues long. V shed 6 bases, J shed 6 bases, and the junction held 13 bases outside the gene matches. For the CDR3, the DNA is TGTGCCAGCAGCCCGTTCTGGGGGGGTACGTCCGGGGAGCTGTTTTTT. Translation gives CASSPFWGGTSGELFF.